A selection of T cell receptor beta chains follows, all from one sample in a study of T-cell memory formation after mild COVID-19. TCRdb re-analysed the 5' RACE reads in MiXCR, keeping a single row per CDR3 protein. Among around 200,000 distinct CDR3 sequences listed, over 9.5% were seen once. Source material: PBMCs or a T cell subset sorted from them (not recorded which). Receptor source: a man between 18 and 35 years old who had mild COVID-19 (a few samples of this study predate the infection). Cell type and time point are not known. CDR3s include the opening cysteine and the closing phenylalanine or tryptophan. The D gene is left open where the match is weak. Clone size, where shown, is once, few, many, or a class for clones that have expanded.

-	12	few	TRBV2	TRBJ1-6	TGTGCCAGCGGGGCGTTGAGTGCACCCCTCCACTTT	CASGALSAPLHF
-	15	few	TRBV20-1	TRBJ1-5	TGCAGTGCAGATACAGGATACTATAGCAATCAGCCCCAGCATTTT	CSADTGYYSNQPQHF
TRBD1	16	many	TRBV7-9	TRBJ1-1	TGTGCCAGCAGCCGGAACCCACAGGGGGTTTTGACTGAAGCTTTCTTT	CASSRNPQGVLTEAFF
TRBD1	15	-	TRBV7-2	TRBJ2-3	TGTGCCAGCAGCTTCGTGACAGGGGCCGGTCATACGCAGTATTTT	CASSFVTGAGHTQYF
-	11	-	TRBV28	TRBJ2-2	TGTGCCAGCACCCGAACCGGGGAGCTGTTTTTT	CASTRTGELFF
TRBD1	16	-	TRBV18	TRBJ1-2	TGTGCCAGCTCCGAGAGGACAGGGGGCTATACCTATGGCTACACCTTC	CASSERTGGYTYGYTF
-	14	few	TRBV3-1	TRBJ2-3	TGTGCCAGCGGGCCGGGGCCCCACACAGATACGCAGTATTTT	CASGPGPHTDTQYF
-	13	-	TRBV7-6	TRBJ2-6	TGTGCCAGCAGCCTAGAGGCGGCCAACGTCCTGACTTTC	CASSLEAANVLTF
TRBD1	17	-	TRBV29-1	TRBJ1-6	TGCAGCGTTGAAGTATGGGGACAGGGAAACTATAATTCACCCCTCCACTTT	CSVEVWGQGNYNSPLHF
TRBD1	13	few	TRBV9	TRBJ2-2	TGTGCCAGCAGCGGAAGGGGGCACGGGGAGCTGTTTTTT	CASSGRGHGELFF
-	14	many	TRBV5-1	TRBJ2-7	TGCGCCAGCAGCTTGGAACAGTACTCCTACGAGCAGTACTTC	CASSLEQYSYEQYF
-	13	many	TRBV10-2	TRBJ2-3	TGCGCCAGCAGCGGGGGCCTGGTTGATACGCAGTATTTT	CASSGGLVDTQYF
-	15	-	TRBV9	TRBJ1-2	TGTGCCAGCAGCGTAGACCCCTCAACCAACTATGGCTACACCTTC	CASSVDPSTNYGYTF
-	14	few	TRBV6-5	TRBJ1-2	TGTGCCAGCAGGAGGGACGGGATTGGCTATGGCTACACCTTC	CASRRDGIGYGYTF
-	14	-	TRBV11-3	TRBJ2-2	TGTGCCAGCAGCTTACACAGGGAGGCCGGGGAGCTGTTTTTT	CASSLHREAGELFF
-	14	few	TRBV7-6	TRBJ2-5	TGTGCCAGCAGCTTAGAACAGGGAAGCGAGACCCAGTACTTC	CASSLEQGSETQYF
-	16	few	TRBV5-5	TRBJ2-5	TGTGCCAGCAGCTTAGTACTGGGTATATACCAAGAGACCCAGTACTTC	CASSLVLGIYQETQYF
TRBD1	13	many	TRBV28	TRBJ1-2	TGTGCCAGCAGGCAGACAGGGGGCCATGGCTACACCTTC	CASRQTGGHGYTF
-	14	few	TRBV7-2	TRBJ1-1	TGTGCCAGCAGCCCCAGGTTCCTGAACACTGAAGCTTTCTTT	CASSPRFLNTEAFF
TRBD1	15	-	TRBV7-7	TRBJ2-3	TGTGCTAGCAGCTTAGGGACAGGGAACACAGATACGCAGTATTTT	CASSLGTGNTDTQYF
-	11	many	TRBV23-1	TRBJ1-5	TGCGCCAGCACGAAAGGGGTTCCCCAGCATTTT	CASTKGVPQHF
-	13	-	TRBV28	TRBJ2-1	TGTGCCAGCAGTTTTCGCGGAGACAATGAGCAGTTCTTC	CASSFRGDNEQFF
TRBD1	16	few	TRBV19	TRBJ1-5	TGTGCCAGTAGCCCCGGGCCCTCGACAGGGTATCAGCCCCAGCATTTT	CASSPGPSTGYQPQHF
-	13	-	TRBV5-5	TRBJ1-1	TGTGCCAGCAGCGTTACAGGGACCACTGAAGCTTTCTTT	CASSVTGTTEAFF
TRBD2	17	few	TRBV5-1	TRBJ2-3	TGCGCCAGCAGCTTGGGATCTAGCGGGGGTAGCACAGATACGCAGTATTTT	CASSLGSSGGSTDTQYF
-	12	-	TRBV2	TRBJ2-5	TGTGCCAGCAACCGGGGATTAGAGACCCAGTACTTC	CASNRGLETQYF
-	13	-	TRBV3-1	TRBJ2-1	TGTGCCAGCAGCCCCTCACGGTCTAATGAGCAGTTCTTC	CASSPSRSNEQFF
-	13	-	TRBV12-3/TRBV12-4	TRBJ2-7	TGTGCCAGCAGTTTACGGGGGCAGGCGTCGCAGTACTTC	CASSLRGQASQYF
-	14	-	TRBV28	TRBJ2-4	TGTGCCAGCACGACAGGCGGGTTAAAAAACATTCAGTACTTC	CASTTGGLKNIQYF
-	14	-	TRBV11-1	TRBJ2-3	TGTGCCAGCAGCCCCCAGGGATCCACAGATACGCAGTATTTT	CASSPQGSTDTQYF
TRBD2	13	-	TRBV12-3/TRBV12-4	TRBJ2-3	TGTGCCAGCAGTTTAACTAGCGGAGATACGCAGTATTTT	CASSLTSGDTQYF
-	12	-	TRBV6-1	TRBJ1-6	TGTGCCAGCAGTCGGGACTTCTCACCCCTCCACTTT	CASSRDFSPLHF
-	13	-	TRBV29-1	TRBJ2-7	TGCAGCGTGGCACAGGGGGGGATATACGAGCAGTACTTC	CSVAQGGIYEQYF
-	17	few	TRBV7-9	TRBJ2-1	TGTGCCAGCAGCTTCACTCCGATGGGGGGCCCCTACAATGAGCAGTTCTTC	CASSFTPMGGPYNEQFF
-	15	many	TRBV5-1	TRBJ2-1	TGCGCCAGCAGCTCAACTTCAGGGGCAGGGTATGAGCAGTTCTTC	CASSSTSGAGYEQFF
-	17	many	TRBV3-1	TRBJ1-2	TGTGCCAGCAGCCAATTTATAGGGCACCTGGGGGGCTATGGCTACACCTTC	CASSQFIGHLGGYGYTF
-	12	-	TRBV20-1	TRBJ2-5	TGCAGTGCCGCTAGCGACCAAGAGACCCAGTACTTC	CSAASDQETQYF
-	15	-	TRBV7-2	TRBJ2-7	TGTGCCAGCAGCCCGATGTCCCTGGGGTTCCGCGAGCAGTACTTC	CASSPMSLGFREQYF
TRBD2	17	many	TRBV5-1	TRBJ2-3	TGCGCCAGCAGGATACTAGGGACTAGCGGGGCCACAGATACGCAGTATTTT	CASRILGTSGATDTQYF
TRBD1	15	once	TRBV7-9	TRBJ2-1	TGTGCCAGCAGCCGGGACAGGGGGATCTACAATGAGCAGTTCTTC	CASSRDRGIYNEQFF
TRBD2	14	few	TRBV7-2	TRBJ2-5	TGTGCCAGCAGCGCGGGACTAGCGGTGGAGACCCAGTACTTC	CASSAGLAVETQYF
-	14	-	TRBV15	TRBJ2-1	TGTGCCACCAGCAGAGACCTAGCTGGCAATGAGCAGTTCTTC	CATSRDLAGNEQFF
-	10	-	TRBV5-1	TRBJ1-2	TGCGCCAGCGTGCACTATGGCTACACCTTC	CASVHYGYTF
TRBD2	15	-	TRBV20-1	TRBJ2-7	TGCAGTGCTGAGAGGCCAGCGGGGGCCTCCTACGAGCAGTACTTC	CSAERPAGASYEQYF
-	11	many	TRBV29-1	TRBJ2-7	TGCAGCTCCTCCTGGAACTACGAGCAGTACTTC	CSSSWNYEQYF
-	15	few	TRBV12-3/TRBV12-4	TRBJ1-5	TGTGCCAGCAGTCCAGGACGCAAGGGGAATCAGCCCCAGCATTTT	CASSPGRKGNQPQHF
-	14	few	TRBV7-2	TRBJ1-4	TGTGCCAGCAGCACAGGGACCTTGCGTGAAAAACTGTTTTTT	CASSTGTLREKLFF
-	15	few	TRBV4-3	TRBJ2-5	TGCGCCAGCAGCCAAGGTCCACAGGGTGCGGGGGCCCAGTACTTC	CASSQGPQGAGAQYF
-	13	-	TRBV6-2/TRBV6-3	TRBJ2-1	TGTGCCAGCAGGGTACTAGTCATCGATGAGCAGTTCTTC	CASRVLVIDEQFF
-	14	-	TRBV6-2/TRBV6-3	TRBJ2-1	TGTGCCAGCAGTTACTGGGCAGGGTACAATGAGCAGTTCTTC	CASSYWAGYNEQFF
-	14	many	TRBV5-1	TRBJ1-4	TGCGCCAGCAGCTTAACAGGGTTGACTGAAAAACTGTTTTTT	CASSLTGLTEKLFF
-	15	-	TRBV7-2	TRBJ2-2	TGTGCCAGCAGCGACGGGACGGGCTACACCGGGGAGCTGTTTTTT	CASSDGTGYTGELFF
-	13	few	TRBV5-1	TRBJ2-5	TGCGCCAGCAGCTTTACGGCGGGAGAGACCCAGTACTTC	CASSFTAGETQYF
-	15	few	TRBV6-5	TRBJ1-4	TGTGCCAGCAGCCCCTCCGGGGGTACTAATGAAAAACTGTTTTTT	CASSPSGGTNEKLFF
-	15	-	TRBV20-1	TRBJ1-5	TGCAGTGCTAGGGGAACATCCTATAGCAATCAGCCCCAGCATTTT	CSARGTSYSNQPQHF
TRBD1	16	few	TRBV7-3	TRBJ1-1	TGTGCCAGCAGCTTTGGTGGTTTAGGGACAGGGACTGAAGCTTTCTTT	CASSFGGLGTGTEAFF